Sequencing of this TCR beta chain was carried out in a study of T cell repertoires in cytomegalovirus infection. The wider study: Public TCR beta signatures provided an indication of both CMV infection and a matching HLA type.

Whole-study results and caveats: Within the response measured ex vivo, HLA-C-restricted CMV-specific TCR beta clonotypes were dominant. Identification of carriers of CMV plus the relevant HLA was achieved through cumulative public TCR beta family frequency.

TCRdb called the reads again in MiXCR, with one record for every CDR3 protein. Found here are approximately 700,000 distinct CDR3 sequences, less than 40% of them singletons; the top ten hold under 3%. This clonotype was counted at least ten times. What it binds is not known. Sequencing was carried out using PBMCs. This receptor was obtained from a human donor in good health (CMV status not recorded). Some clones in this sample may be carry-over from other donors' samples.

The CDR3 region has the DNA TGTGCCAGCAGCTTGGTCGGCACCTACGAGCAGTACTTC. It specifies CASSLVGTYEQYF. The rearrangement uses TRBV12-3 or TRBV12-4 and TRBJ2-7; D gene ambiguous. The CDR3 is 13 residues long. The V end was cut by 6 bases, the J end by 2 bases, with 11 bases between.